A single T cell receptor beta chain is shown here with its context. This clonotype was seen only a few times. No antigen is known for it. No qualities accompany the bases; no much larger clone lies one base away. These data come from a study of CD8 T cells in ankylosing spondylitis (dated by TCRdb to the late 2010s). Looking at the study overall: The study set out to find disease-linked TCR variants by profiling T cell receptor beta repertoires in ankylosing spondylitis patients and healthy donors. The whole study cohort included under 140 healthy donors and about two dozen ankylosing spondylitis patients. Peripheral blood samples were taken, and synovial fluid was additionally collected from ankylosing spondylitis patients. The paper as a whole reports these results and caveats: Some of the motif variants had been reported before in the synovial fluid and blood of reactive arthritis patients, a finding that suggests common disease-initiation mechanisms. A TCR beta motif made up of several highly homologous amino acid variants appeared to be characteristic of blood from ankylosing spondylitis patients. A CD8+ phenotype was shown by the disease-linked clones, which were found at relatively low frequencies in peripheral blood. Significant enrichment of the disease-linked clones was reported in matched synovial fluid samples from ankylosing spondylitis patients.

Taken from cysteine to phenylalanine, the CDR3 has 15 residues. This entry keeps only the CDR3 DNA: 45 bases, framed from base 1. Trimming removed 0 bases from V and 6 bases from J, leaving 12 bases between the germline ends. CDR1 is given as SEHNR and CDR2 as FQNEAQ, both from the germline V gene (reference sequence). The instrument given in TCRdb is Illumina HiSeq 2500. Quantitative 5'-RACE with molecular barcodes was used to prepare TCR beta libraries. The paper's processing steps were these. Disease-linked TCR variants were identified with a new computational method built on a probabilistic model of VDJ rearrangement. The raw public data were reprocessed by TCRdb itself: fastp quality trimming at Q25, MiXCR clonotype calling, in-frame beta chains only. Each CDR3 protein gets just one entry, which takes the most common genes and DNA from the rows behind it. V and J calls and clone size were set by TCRdb, not the authors. This sample lists approximately 210,000 distinct CDR3 sequences; about 13% were detected once. Together, the top ten hold 16% of the sample.

The chain joins TRBV7-9 to TRBJ2-4; no D gene is confidently identified. This TCR was sampled from a male donor with ankylosing spondylitis or in good health (not recorded which). The sequenced sample was blood, either unsorted or a sorted T cell fraction (not recorded which). The CDR3 has the sequence CASSLAGWGGNIQYF. Read as DNA, the sequence is TGTGCCAGCAGCTTAGCGGGATGGGGTGGAAACATTCAGTACTTC.